This T cell receptor (beta chain) emerged from a study of blood T cell repertoires in COVID-19. Study as a whole: The United States, Italy and Spain were the sources of the acute and convalescent COVID-19 samples. From T cells, B-cell-depleted T cells, or PBMCs came the material, which was cDNA or gDNA.

Original data processing: Estimated nucleated cell counts came from reference gene primer amplification. The data were produced by immunoSEQ multiplex PCR, yet TCRdb's version contains in-frame clones alone and is incomplete. That table supplies the V and J calls and clone size; D and trimming were determined from the DNA. The table records under 95,000 clones, less than 90% of them present only once. Germline V CDR1 and CDR2: SGDLS, YYNGEE. V dropped 0 bases and J dropped 4; count of bases not matched to a gene: 7. This CDR3 is built from 16 residues. The sample was peripheral blood. This receptor was taken from a man older than 75 in a cohort sampled during active COVID-19. V usage is TRBV9 and J usage is TRBJ1-2, with TRBD1 identical over 9 bases. The CDR3 loop reads CASSVASGQGIYGYTF. For the CDR3, the DNA is TGTGCCAGCAGCGTAGCTAGTGGACAGGGGATCTATGGCTACACCTTC.